Detailed here is one TCR beta chain. The sample is drawn from a study of cytomegalovirus exposure and HLA in healthy donors. PCR amplification relied on 60 Vbeta primers (plus 13 Jbeta primers). TCRdb's copy holds only in-frame clones and misses some; the assay was immunoSEQ multiplex PCR. Of about 130,000 clones in the sample, just under 80% are singletons; the top ten hold about 4.3%. Germline V gene sequence: CDR1 SGHTA, CDR2 FQGNSA. After removal of 5 bases from V and 4 bases from J, the junction contained 5 bases not matched to a gene. The CDR3 has 15 amino acids. Sequencing input: PBMCs. The clonotype was recovered from a man aged 30 to 39 in good health. The chain carries TRBV7-2 and TRBJ2-3, with 11 bases lining up with TRBD2. CDR3 sequence reads: CASSNSGRAPDTQYF. DNA of the CDR3: TGTGCCAGCAGCAATAGCGGGAGGGCCCCAGATACGCAGTATTTT.